In this sample, the clone carrying this T cell receptor beta chain turned up a few times. Unique molecular identifiers featured in how the TCRbeta library was prepared. Each CDR3 protein gets one entry after TCRdb re-called the PCR reads with MiXCR. This table holds some 500,000 distinct CDR3 sequences, approximately 20% found once. The sample belongs to a study of T-cell reconstitution after alpha-beta-depleted transplantation in children. CDR3 size: 13 residues. The V and J ends lost 4 bases and 1 base respectively, with 8 bases between them. Germline lookup yields CDR1 SGHRS and CDR2 YFSETQ. The sample in question was PBMCs from the stem cell graft donor, obtained from the stem cell graft. The origin of this receptor is a human donor who donated a stem cell graft to a child with acute lymphoblastic leukemia. The chain joins TRBV5-1 to TRBJ1-1; D remains ambiguous. The CDR3 loop is CASSEGSNTEAFF. As DNA, the CDR3 is TGCGCCAGCAGCGAGGGTTCGAACACTGAAGCTTTCTTT.